This TCR beta chain originates from a study of T cells in Graves' hyperthyroidism and ophthalmopathy. Between the trimmed V and J ends, which lost 5 bases and 0 bases, there was a span of 14 bases. The CDR3 is 16 residues long. The TCR beta CDR3 regions underwent amplification using RNA transcripts as the source. TCR CDR3 underwent first-round RT-PCR with the HTBI primer set. TCRdb reprocessed the multiplex PCR reads with MiXCR, giving one entry per CDR3 protein. This table holds roughly 600,000 distinct CDR3 sequences, roughly 15% found once. This clonotype has at least ten counts. The TCR was taken from a woman between 45 and 65 years old with Graves' ophthalmopathy. The material sequenced was blood. The chain carries TRBV12-3 or TRBV12-4 and TRBJ2-4; TRBD1 is a possible D gene (5 bases). CDR3 coding DNA: TGTGCCAGCAGTAGTAACAGGAAGCTAGCCAAAAACATTCAGTACTTC. It specifies CASSSNRKLAKNIQYF.